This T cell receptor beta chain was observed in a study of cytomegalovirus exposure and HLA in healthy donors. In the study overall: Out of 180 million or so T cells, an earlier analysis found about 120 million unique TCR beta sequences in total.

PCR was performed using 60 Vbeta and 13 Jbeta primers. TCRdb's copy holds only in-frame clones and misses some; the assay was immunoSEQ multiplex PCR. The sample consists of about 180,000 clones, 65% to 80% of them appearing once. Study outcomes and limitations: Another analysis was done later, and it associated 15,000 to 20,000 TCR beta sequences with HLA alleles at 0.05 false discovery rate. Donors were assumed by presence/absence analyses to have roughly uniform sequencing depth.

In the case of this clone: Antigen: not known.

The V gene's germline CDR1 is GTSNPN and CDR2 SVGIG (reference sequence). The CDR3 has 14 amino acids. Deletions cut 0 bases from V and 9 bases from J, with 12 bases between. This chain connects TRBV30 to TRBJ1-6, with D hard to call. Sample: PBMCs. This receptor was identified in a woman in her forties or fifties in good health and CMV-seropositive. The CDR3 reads CAWSVRGIGSPLHF. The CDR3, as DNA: TGTGCCTGGAGTGTACGAGGGATCGGTTCACCCCTCCACTTT.